The present entry profiles one T cell receptor (beta chain) with its context. Its antigen remains unknown. The sample belongs to a study of shared clonotypes between healthy human individuals. The wider study: CD8 memory received one plate per donor, CD8 naive two, CD4 memory three and CD4 naive three. Study observations and caveats: Naive subsets, compared against memory subsets, generally had larger estimated richness values. A small donor pool kept down the genetic and exposure-history diversity that was represented.

Naive CD45RA+ and memory CD45RA-negative subsets were split from CD4+ cells. J gave up 7 bases and V 5 bases, and 2 bases lay outside the gene matches. Germline values: CDR1 SGHVS, CDR2 FQNEAQ. The CDR3 is 13 amino acids. This table comes from immunoSEQ multiplex PCR, and its TCRdb copy is limited to in-frame clones, with some not included. The sample includes 2,100,000 or so clones, 95% seen only once; the top ten take about 0.13%. The chain is built from TRBV7-8 and TRBJ1-2; the match to TRBD1 covers 12 bases. The TCR comes from a man aged 18 to 29 in good health. Sequencing was carried out using naive CD4+ T cells sorted from blood. Subset described: CD45RA+ positively selected. The chain's CDR3 is CASSPGQGAGYTF. The CDR3 region has the DNA TGTGCCAGCAGCCCGGGACAGGGGGCTGGCTACACCTTC.